This T cell receptor beta chain was identified during a study of STAT5B mutations in CD4+ large granular lymphocyte leukemia. Authors' data handling: The detection floor for productive clonotype frequency was 2.59 x 10-5. Produced via immunoSEQ multiplex PCR; TCRdb's table is partial and in-frame only. That table is the source of V, J and clone size, and D and trimming were worked out from the DNA. The table includes over 30,000 clones, less than 85% detected once. The V and J ends lost 7 bases and 0 bases respectively, with 12 bases between them. This CDR3 has 13 amino acids. Per germline, CDR1 SQVTM and CDR2 ANQGSEA.

Source material: CD4+ T cells from blood buffy coats. This chain links TRBV29-1 with TRBJ1-1, with a possible D match to TRBD1 (5 bases). The TCR sequence derives from a human donor in good health. The CDR3 spells CSAGTGMNTEAFF. In DNA, the CDR3 is TGCAGCGCTGGGACCGGAATGAACACTGAAGCTTTCTTT.